The rows below give T cell receptor beta chains drawn from one sample of a study of blood T cells in healthy people across ages. TCRdb fed the 5' RACE reads into MiXCR, producing one record per CDR3 protein. The sample has some 690,000 distinct CDR3 sequences; approximately 21% are singletons. The sequencing input was blood. These receptor sequences come from a man between 65 and 85 years old in good health. Both conserved end residues are part of each CDR3. D genes are given only for firm matches. Some rows have no size entry. The others give once, few or many, or a class for an expanded clone.

.	TRBV11-2	TRBJ2-2	.	CASSLVAGVSGELFF	TGTGCCAGCAGCTTAGTGGCAGGGGTATCCGGGGAGCTGTTTTTT
TRBD2	TRBV6-1	TRBJ2-1	many	CASSEGSGGAAYNEQFF	TGTGCCAGCAGTGAAGGTAGCGGGGGGGCCGCCTACAATGAGCAGTTCTTC
.	TRBV27	TRBJ1-2	.	CTSSLSTRSYYGYTF	TGTACCAGCAGTTTGTCGACCCGTTCATACTATGGCTACACCTTC
.	TRBV30	TRBJ1-3	.	CATTGNSGNTIYF	TGTGCCACAACAGGGAACTCTGGAAACACCATATATTTT
.	TRBV18	TRBJ2-5	few	CASSEGRQETQYF	TGTGCCAGCTCAGAAGGACGTCAAGAGACCCAGTACTTC
.	TRBV6-7	TRBJ2-5	few	CASSYLSEGVRETQYF	TGTGCCAGCAGTTACTTAAGTGAGGGAGTACGGGAGACCCAGTACTTC
.	TRBV6-6	TRBJ1-2	.	CASSYNGGQAGYTF	TGTGCCAGCAGTTACAACGGAGGGCAGGCTGGCTACACCTTC
TRBD1	TRBV24-1	TRBJ2-2	.	CATSETDRNTGELSF	TGTGCCACCAGTGAGACGGACAGGAACACCGGGGAGCTGTCTTTT
TRBD2	TRBV28	TRBJ2-5	.	CASSQNGLAGAVYF	TGTGCCAGCAGTCAAAATGGACTAGCGGGCGCCGTATACTTC
.	TRBV7-9	TRBJ2-5	.	CASSSTVYQETQYF	TGTGCCAGCAGCTCGACTGTGTACCAAGAGACCCAGTACTTC
.	TRBV29-1	TRBJ1-3	.	CSVERGNGNTIYF	TGCAGCGTTGAACGGGGAAACGGGAACACCATATATTTT
.	TRBV20-1	TRBJ1-1	few	CSARDRALYGLNQGRVTEAFF	TGCAGTGCTAGAGATCGGGCTCTCTATGGACTTAATCAGGGAAGGGTCACTGAAGCTTTCTTT
.	TRBV24-1	TRBJ2-1	.	CAIGGRANSEQFF	TGTGCCATCGGGGGAAGGGCCAACAGTGAGCAGTTCTTC
.	TRBV20-1	TRBJ1-3	.	CSAQDSVVGSGNTIYF	TGCAGTGCACAGGACAGCGTGGTGGGGTCTGGAAACACCATATATTTT
.	TRBV7-6	TRBJ2-3	.	CASSLAWGGRTDTQYF	TGTGCCAGCAGCTTGGCATGGGGGGGGCGGACAGATACGCAGTATTTT
.	TRBV4-3	TRBJ1-3	.	CASSQGDIPSGNTIYF	TGCGCCAGCAGCCAAGGGGACATACCTTCTGGAAACACCATATATTTT
TRBD2	TRBV6-5	TRBJ2-7	few	CASSPGLAGRPEQYF	TGTGCCAGCAGCCCGGGACTAGCGGGACGACCCGAGCAGTACTTC
.	TRBV6-5	TRBJ2-4	.	CASVSQENIQYF	TGTGCCAGCGTCTCCCAGGAAAACATTCAGTACTTC
TRBD2	TRBV29-1	TRBJ2-3	.	CSVAQGGRTDTQYF	TGCAGCGTTGCTCAGGGAGGGAGAACAGATACGCAGTATTTT
TRBD2	TRBV29-1	TRBJ2-1	few	CSVAATSGNEQFF	TGCAGCGTCGCCGCGACTAGCGGGAATGAGCAGTTCTTC
.	TRBV7-3	TRBJ2-3	few	CASSSRAGTDTQYF	TGTGCCAGCAGCTCCCGGGCTGGCACAGATACGCAGTATTTT
TRBD2	TRBV18	TRBJ2-7	few	CASALAGVNEQYF	TGTGCCAGTGCCCTAGCGGGGGTAAACGAGCAGTACTTC
.	TRBV5-1	TRBJ1-2	few	CASSWDINYGYTF	TGCGCCAGCAGCTGGGACATTAACTATGGCTACACCTTC
TRBD1	TRBV7-8	TRBJ2-1	.	CASSLRVARGLQFF	TGTGCCAGCAGCTTAAGAGTAGCGAGGGGGCTACAGTTCTTC
.	TRBV6-4	TRBJ1-4	medium-sized	CASSETENEKLFF	TGTGCCAGCAGTGAGACGGAAAATGAAAAACTGTTTTTT
TRBD2	TRBV7-8	TRBJ2-6	many	CASSQGRRGVSSGANVLTF	TGTGCCAGCAGCCAAGGCAGGCGGGGGGTTTCCTCTGGGGCCAACGTCCTGACTTTC
TRBD2	TRBV10-3	TRBJ2-3	.	CATQRGSTDTQYF	TGTGCCACCCAGCGGGGCAGCACAGATACGCAGTATTTT
.	TRBV6-1	TRBJ2-5	.	CASSATGTAETQYF	TGTGCCAGCAGTGCAACAGGGACGGCAGAGACCCAGTACTTC
.	TRBV7-2	TRBJ1-5	.	CASSLESQGANPQHF	TGTGCCAGCAGCTTAGAGTCCCAGGGAGCTAACCCCCAGCATTTT
.	TRBV29-1	TRBJ1-1	.	CSVAGWTEAFF	TGCAGCGTGGCAGGGTGGACTGAAGCTTTCTTT
.	TRBV7-2	TRBJ2-4	.	CASSPWTDSKNIQYF	TGTGCCAGCAGCCCCTGGACCGATTCCAAAAACATTCAGTACTTC
.	TRBV12-3/TRBV12-4	TRBJ1-5	many	CASSRGDQPQHF	TGTGCCAGCAGCCGAGGAGATCAGCCCCAGCATTTT
TRBD2	TRBV29-1	TRBJ2-1	few	CSSWTSGIYNEQFF	TGCAGCTCATGGACTAGCGGGATCTACAATGAACAGTTCTTC
.	TRBV7-9	TRBJ2-4	.	CASSLQGSLKNIQYF	TGTGCCAGCAGCCTACAGGGCTCTCTCAAAAACATTCAGTACTTC
TRBD1	TRBV7-9	TRBJ1-2	.	CASSPQTGQSTF	TGTGCCAGCAGCCCTCAGACAGGGCAAAGCACCTTC
.	TRBV7-9	TRBJ2-1	few	CASSGRMNEQFF	TGTGCCAGCAGCGGACGTATGAATGAGCAGTTCTTC
.	TRBV12-3/TRBV12-4	TRBJ1-2	few	CASSRTAGRDYGYTF	TGTGCCAGCAGTAGGACAGCCGGCCGGGACTATGGCTACACCTTC
TRBD1	TRBV7-8	TRBJ2-2	.	CASSLLITGEAGELFF	TGTGCCAGCAGCCTATTAATAACAGGGGAAGCCGGGGAGCTGTTTTTT
TRBD1	TRBV5-1	TRBJ1-1	.	CASSLEGARATEAFF	TGCGCCAGCAGCTTGGAGGGGGCGCGAGCGACTGAAGCTTTCTTT
TRBD2	TRBV5-1	TRBJ2-1	.	CASSFMYSGEQFF	TGCGCCAGCAGCTTCATGTATAGCGGGGAGCAGTTCTTC
.	TRBV6-6	TRBJ1-2	few	CASRSDPILNYGYTF	TGTGCCAGCAGATCCGACCCGATACTGAACTATGGCTACACCTTC
.	TRBV7-9	TRBJ1-5	few	CASSADSRDQPQHF	TGTGCCAGCAGCGCGGACAGCAGAGATCAGCCCCAGCATTTT
TRBD1	TRBV20-1	TRBJ2-2	.	CSARGAGGNTGELFF	TGCAGTGCTAGAGGCGCAGGGGGCAACACCGGGGAGCTGTTTTTT
TRBD2	TRBV5-1	TRBJ2-1	.	CASSLAGGHEQFF	TGCGCCAGCAGCTTGGCGGGGGGTCATGAGCAGTTCTTC
.	TRBV10-1	TRBJ2-2	.	CASLAQNTGELFF	TGCGCCAGCTTGGCTCAGAACACCGGGGAGCTGTTTTTT
.	TRBV24-1	TRBJ2-5	.	CATSDFPPGETQYF	TGTGCCACCAGTGATTTCCCTCCGGGGGAGACCCAGTACTTC
.	TRBV5-1	TRBJ1-4	.	CASSSGRINEKLFF	TGCGCCAGCAGCTCCGGCAGGATTAATGAAAAACTGTTTTTT
.	TRBV6-5	TRBJ2-1	once	CASSFSGMLADNEQFF	TGTGCCAGCAGTTTCTCTGGGATGTTGGCCGACAATGAGCAGTTCTTC
.	TRBV3-1	TRBJ1-2	.	CASSQVALMGGYTF	TGTGCCAGCAGCCAAGTGGCCTTAATGGGAGGCTACACCTTC